This T cell receptor (beta chain) comes out of a study of OX40 agonist ivuxolimab in advanced cancers. Germline CDR1 reads SGHDT; CDR2 reads YYEEEE. This CDR3 spans 13 amino acids. V was cut by 5 bases and J by 10 bases, with 15 bases left in between. Sequenced by immunoSEQ multiplex PCR; TCRdb stores in-frame clones only, minus some. The sample lists under 100,000 clones; about 91% were seen once. The TCR originated in an adult with an advanced solid tumor such as melanoma, head and neck, liver or kidney cancer. The sample in question was CD4+ or CD8+ T cells sorted from blood, obtained in a trial of the OX40 agonist ivuxolimab. The rearrangement joins TRBV5-6 to TRBJ2-2; weak D call: TRBD2 (6 bases). CDR3 in DNA: TGTGCCAGCAGGACGCGGGGCCGGGAGGAGCTGTTTTTT. Protein product: CASRTRGREELFF.